One sample yielded the 30 T cell receptor beta chains listed below, sequenced in a study of T cells expressing NK-cell markers. TCRdb derives one entry per CDR3 protein from the 5' RACE reads, leaving out DNA. The table lists some 450,000 distinct CDR3 sequences. The sequenced sample was blood T cells: a sorted CD56 or NKG2C T cell subset, CD4+ or CD8+ T cells, or bulk PBMC T cells (not recorded which). These receptor sequences come from a woman aged 18 to 75 in good health.

This rearrangement joins TRBV7-8 to TRBJ2-2; TCRdb's D call, TRBD1, is unchecked because there is no DNA. Germline-derived CDR1 and CDR2 are SGHVS and FQNEAQ. The CDR3 is 15 amino acids. CDR3 sequence: CASIESTGITGELFF. Using reference TRBV7-8 and TRBJ2-2 for the parts outside the CDR3, the full variable domain is GAGVSQSPRYKVAKRGQDVALRCDPISGHVSLFWYQQALGQGPEFLTYFQNEAQLDKSGLPSDRFFAERPEGSVSTLKIQRTQQEDSAVYLCASIESTGITGELFFGEGSRLTVL.

CDR3 amino acids: CSARPDSRSSYNEQFF. J is TRBJ2-1 and V is TRBV20-1; lacking DNA, the TRBD2 call made by TCRdb goes unchecked. This CDR3 is built from 16 residues. Germline V lookup: CDR1 DFQATT, CDR2 SNEGSKA (reference sequence).

This chain links TRBV7-2 with TRBJ1-5; the TCRdb D gene call, TRBD1, has no DNA to confirm it. This CDR3 region has 14 residues. Germline loops: CDR1 SGHTA, CDR2 FQGNSA. Here the CDR3 reads CASRGWDSNQPQHF.

V is TRBV7-3 and J is TRBJ2-3. This CDR3 comprises 14 residues. Germline CDR1 reads SGHTA; CDR2 reads FQGTGA. CDR3 in amino acids: CASSFIGSTDTQYF.

The rearrangement links TRBV29-1 to TRBJ2-7. The CDR3 runs to 12 residues. Germline V CDR1 and CDR2: SQVTM, ANQGSEA. Here the CDR3 reads CSVFLGTYEQYF.

CDR3 in amino acids: CASSFQDQPQHF. The gene calls are TRBV7-9 and TRBJ1-5. The germline V gene encodes CDR1 SEHNR and CDR2 FQNEAQ (reference sequence). This CDR3 is built from 12 residues.

V usage is TRBV11-2 and J usage is TRBJ2-1; absent DNA, TCRdb's TRBD2 call cannot be checked. This CDR3 region has 18 residues. Germline-derived CDR1 and CDR2 are SGHAT and FQNNGV. The chain's CDR3 is CASSLDKGYVGLYNEQFF.

This CDR3 is CASSYGTALNYGYTF. The V gene is TRBV6-2 or TRBV6-3, the J gene TRBJ1-2; TCRdb picks TRBD1, but there is no DNA to check that call. There are 15 residues in the CDR3. Germline lookup yields CDR1 MNHEY and CDR2 SVGEGT.

V gene TRBV18 combines with J gene TRBJ2-7. Looked up from germline, CDR1 is KGHSH and CDR2 is LQKENI. The CDR3 extends over 16 amino acids. This CDR3 is CASSPISGSLTYEQYF.

The V and J genes are TRBV21-1 and TRBJ1-2. TRBV21-1 is a pseudogene locus. The CDR3 spans 12 residues. This CDR3 reads CASSVARDGYTF.

The chain joins TRBV5-1 to TRBJ2-1; as DNA is missing, the TRBD1 call by TCRdb cannot be tested. Per germline, CDR1 SGHRS and CDR2 YFSETQ. CDR3 length: 15 amino acids. CDR3: CASGTDRGANNEQFF. The variable domain in full, with the rest retrieved from reference TRBV5-1 and TRBJ2-1, is KAGVTQTPRYLIKTRGQQVTLSCSPISGHRSVSWYQQTPGQGLQFLFEYFSETQRNKGNFPGRFSGRQFSNSRSEMNVSTLELGDSALYLCASGTDRGANNEQFFGPGTRLTVL.

V is TRBV13 and J is TRBJ2-1; TCRdb picks TRBD1, but there is no DNA to check that call. CDR1 PRHDT and CDR2 FYEKMQ come from the germline V gene (reference sequence). The CDR3 length is 15 residues. Here the CDR3 reads CASSRGSANYNEQFF.

The chain combines TRBV15 with TRBJ2-3; the TCRdb call, TRBD2, lacks DNA for checking. Germline values: CDR1 LNHNV, CDR2 YYDKDF (reference sequence). The CDR3 is 17 amino acids. The CDR3 spells CATSRPKGAGLADTQYF.

J is TRBJ2-7 and V is TRBV5-8; TCRdb's D call, TRBD2, is unchecked because there is no DNA. The CDR3 runs 14 residues. Germline-derived CDR1 and CDR2 are SGHTS and YDEGEE. The CDR3 here is CASSPGTQGYEQYF.

The chain has TRBV27 and TRBJ2-3; TCRdb's D gene call, TRBD2, goes unchecked for lack of DNA. The CDR3 runs to 15 residues. The V gene's germline CDR1 is MNHEY and CDR2 SMNVEV (reference sequence). Here the CDR3 reads CASSLSGGASDTQYF.

The chain links TRBV30 to TRBJ1-2; TCRdb's D gene call, TRBD1, goes unchecked for lack of DNA. From germline, CDR1 is GTSNPN and CDR2 SVGIG (reference sequence). The CDR3 covers 11 residues. This chain's CDR3 is CAWSPSGMLGF. The full variable domain, its missing parts supplied by reference TRBV30 and TRBJ1-2, is SQTIHQWPATLVQPVGSPLSLECTVEGTSNPNLYWYRQAAGRGLQLLFYSVGIGQISSEVPQNLSASRPQDRQFILSSKKLLLSDSGFYLCAWSPSGMLGFGSGTRLTVV.

This chain joins TRBV3-1 and TRBJ1-1. This CDR3 region has 13 residues. Germline-derived CDR1 and CDR2 are LGHDT and YNNKEL (reference sequence). The CDR3 is CASSQGTVLEAFF.

CDR3 sequence: CSAIYIVTKETQYF. The rearrangement links TRBV20-1 to TRBJ2-5; with no DNA, the TCRdb D assignment of TRBD2 cannot be verified. The CDR3 consists of 14 residues. Germline CDR1 DFQATT, CDR2 SNEGSKA (reference sequence).

The chain recombines TRBV7-2 with TRBJ1-6; absent DNA, TCRdb's TRBD1 call cannot be checked. The V gene's germline CDR1 is SGHTA and CDR2 FQGNSA. This CDR3 spans 14 amino acids. The CDR3: CASRIGGAGSPLHF.

This chain joins TRBV11-2 and TRBJ2-1; TCRdb lists TRBD2, though no DNA is available to test this call. Looked up from germline, CDR1 is SGHAT and CDR2 is FQNNGV. This CDR3 has 17 amino acids. CDR3 sequence reads: CASSPGWASGVYNEQFF. Complete variable domain (other parts from reference TRBV11-2 and TRBJ2-1): EAGVAQSPRYKIIEKRQSVAFWCNPISGHATLYWYQQILGQGPKLLIQFQNNGVVDDSQLPKDRFSAERLKGVDSTLKIQPAKLEDSAVYLCASSPGWASGVYNEQFFGPGTRLTVL.

The chain recombines TRBV5-1 with TRBJ2-7. The germline CDR1 and CDR2 sequences are SGHRS and YFSETQ. The length of the CDR3 is 15 residues. CDR3: CASSLEQPGSYEQYF. Full variable domain (remainder filled in from reference TRBV5-1 and TRBJ2-7): KAGVTQTPRYLIKTRGQQVTLSCSPISGHRSVSWYQQTPGQGLQFLFEYFSETQRNKGNFPGRFSGRQFSNSRSEMNVSTLELGDSALYLCASSLEQPGSYEQYFGPGTRLTVT.

The CDR3 loop reads CASSRQVTGGNEQFF. V usage is TRBV5-1 and J usage is TRBJ2-1; checking the TCRdb D call of TRBD1 is not possible without DNA. The CDR3 is 15 amino acids. In germline, CDR1 is SGHRS, CDR2 YFSETQ.

This CDR3 reads CASSYPGPNNEQFF. The rearrangement links TRBV6-5 to TRBJ2-1. In germline, CDR1 is MNHEY, CDR2 SVGAGI. The CDR3 extends over 14 amino acids.

This rearrangement joins TRBV6-2 or TRBV6-3 to TRBJ2-1; the TCRdb D gene call, TRBD1, has no DNA to confirm it. Looked up from germline, CDR1 is MNHEY and CDR2 is SVGEGT. CDR3 size: 13 residues. CDR3 residues: CASTPDAWDEQFF.

This sequence joins TRBV4-3 and TRBJ2-1. The CDR3 runs to 17 residues. Germline V lookup: CDR1 LGHNA, CDR2 YSLEER. This CDR3 reads CASSQELRLLVYNEQFF.

The chain joins TRBV28 to TRBJ2-5; the D call from TCRdb, TRBD2, cannot be confirmed without DNA. This CDR3 has 16 residues. CDR1 is MDHEN and CDR2 is SYDVKM in the germline V gene. The CDR3 region is CASSSSAGARLGTQYF.

The genes are TRBV18 and TRBJ1-1; TCRdb reports TRBD1, a call that lacks DNA to check it against. From germline, CDR1 is KGHSH and CDR2 LQKENI. The CDR3 length is 14 residues. This CDR3 is CASSSFRDVTEAFF.

This sequence joins TRBV29-1 and TRBJ1-1; TCRdb designates TRBD1, a call that cannot be tested without DNA. The CDR3 spans 15 residues. Germline CDR1 reads SQVTM; CDR2 reads ANQGSEA. CDR3 amino acids: CSARRGAGTNTEAFF.

This rearrangement joins TRBV9 to TRBJ1-4; TCRdb proposes TRBD1, but this gene call is untestable without DNA. The CDR3 has 15 residues. CDR1 and CDR2 from the germline V gene are SGDLS and YYNGEE. CDR3 residues: CASSVGGGPAEKLFF.

J is TRBJ1-5 and V is TRBV20-1; TCRdb indicates TRBD1, and absent DNA this call remains unverified. This CDR3 is built from 13 residues. The germline gives CDR1 DFQATT, CDR2 SNEGSKA (reference sequence). The CDR3 here is CSAGDGSNQPQHF.